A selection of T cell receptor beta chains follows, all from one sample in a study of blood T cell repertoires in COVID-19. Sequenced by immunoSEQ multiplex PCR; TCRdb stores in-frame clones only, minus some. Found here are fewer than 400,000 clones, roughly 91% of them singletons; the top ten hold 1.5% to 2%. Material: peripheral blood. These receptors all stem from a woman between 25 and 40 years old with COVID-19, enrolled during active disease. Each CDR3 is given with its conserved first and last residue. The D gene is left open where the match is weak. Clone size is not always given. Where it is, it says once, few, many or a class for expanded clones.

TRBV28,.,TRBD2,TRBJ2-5,CASTLAGNKETQYF,TGTGCCAGCACTTTAGCGGGGAATAAAGAGACCCAGTACTTC
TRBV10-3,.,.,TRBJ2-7,CAISERRAEIAGEQYF,TGTGCCATCAGTGAGCGAAGGGCAGAGATCGCGGGCGAGCAGTACTTC
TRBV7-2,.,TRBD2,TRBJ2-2,CASSYSGVDTGELFF,TGTGCCAGCAGCTACAGCGGGGTCGACACCGGGGAGCTGTTTTTT
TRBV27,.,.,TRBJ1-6,CASSLSAGSPLHF,TGTGCCAGCAGTTTATCGGCAGGTTCACCCCTCCACTTT
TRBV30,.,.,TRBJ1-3,CAWSNLGGNTIYF,TGTGCCTGGAGTAACCTAGGTGGAAACACCATATATTTT
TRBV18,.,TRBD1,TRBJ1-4,CASSPGQGINEKLFF,TGTGCCAGCTCACCTGGACAGGGAATTAATGAAAAACTGTTTTTT
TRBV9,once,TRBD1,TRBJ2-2,CASTGGAGTGELFF,TGTGCCAGCACAGGGGGCGCTGGGACCGGGGAGCTGTTTTTT
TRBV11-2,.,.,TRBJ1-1,CASSLDALMNTEAFF,TGTGCCAGCAGCTTAGATGCGCTAATGAACACTGAAGCTTTCTTT
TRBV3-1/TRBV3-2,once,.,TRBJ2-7,CASSQRGSGTTLAQYF,TGTGCCAGCAGCCAAAGGGGGTCAGGGACAACCTTGGCGCAGTACTTC
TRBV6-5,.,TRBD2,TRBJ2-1,CASRLAGGSYNEQFF,TGTGCCAGCAGACTAGCGGGGGGTTCCTACAATGAGCAGTTCTTC
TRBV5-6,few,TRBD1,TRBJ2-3,CASSLFWSTGDSGTQYF,TGTGCCAGCAGCTTGTTCTGGTCGACAGGGGACTCAGGTACGCAGTATTTT
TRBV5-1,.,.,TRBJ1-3,CASSDGPGGTGNTIYF,TGCGCCAGCAGCGACGGCCCTGGGGGCACTGGAAACACCATATATTTT
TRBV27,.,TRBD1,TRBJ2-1,CASSGTGTGDNEQFF,TGTGCCAGCAGTGGTACCGGGACAGGGGACAATGAGCAGTTCTTC
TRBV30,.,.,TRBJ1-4,CAWSLDSLNEKLFF,TGTGCCTGGAGTTTGGACAGCCTTAATGAAAAACTGTTTTTT
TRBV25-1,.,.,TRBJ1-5,CASSDQGYQPQHF,TGTGCCAGCAGCGATCAGGGCTATCAGCCCCAGCATTTT
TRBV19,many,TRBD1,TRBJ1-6,CASSGIRDRGINSPLHF,TGTGCCAGTAGTGGGATCCGGGACAGGGGGATAAATTCACCCCTCCACTTT
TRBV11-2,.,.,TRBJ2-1,CASSLLRRLTSYNEQFF,TGTGCCAGCAGCCTTTTACGGCGGCTCACCTCCTACAATGAGCAGTTCTTC